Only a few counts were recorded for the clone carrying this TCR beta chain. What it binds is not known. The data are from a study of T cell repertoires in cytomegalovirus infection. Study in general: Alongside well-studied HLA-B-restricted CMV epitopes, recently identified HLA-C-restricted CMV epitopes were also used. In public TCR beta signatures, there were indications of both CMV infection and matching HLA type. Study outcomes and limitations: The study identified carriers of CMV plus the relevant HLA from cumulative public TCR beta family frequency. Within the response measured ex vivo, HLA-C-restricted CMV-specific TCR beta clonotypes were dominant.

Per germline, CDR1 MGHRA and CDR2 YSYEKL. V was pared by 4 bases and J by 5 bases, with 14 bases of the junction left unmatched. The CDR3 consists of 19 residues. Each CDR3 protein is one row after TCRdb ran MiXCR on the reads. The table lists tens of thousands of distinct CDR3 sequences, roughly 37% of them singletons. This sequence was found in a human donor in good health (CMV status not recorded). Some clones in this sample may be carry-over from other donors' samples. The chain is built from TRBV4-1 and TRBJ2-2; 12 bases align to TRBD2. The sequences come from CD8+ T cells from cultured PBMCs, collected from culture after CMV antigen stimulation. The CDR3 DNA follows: TGCGCCAGCAGCCCCACCGTGACTAGCGGGGGCTGGGGGACCGGGGAGCTGTTTTTT. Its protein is CASSPTVTSGGWGTGELFF.